This section outlines one T cell receptor (beta chain) sequence together with its context. The data originate from a study of OX40 agonist ivuxolimab in advanced cancers. Here immunoSEQ multiplex PCR was the method, and the copy in TCRdb shows in-frame clones only, minus some. The table records roughly 56,000 clones, roughly three quarters of them present only once. CDR1 and CDR2 (germline): MDHEN, SYDVKM. J was trimmed by 7 bases and V by 4 bases; bases with no gene match: 14. The CDR3 length is 16 residues. The sample in question was CD4+ or CD8+ T cells sorted from blood, obtained in a trial of the OX40 agonist ivuxolimab. This sequence originates from an adult with an advanced solid tumor such as melanoma, head and neck, liver or kidney cancer. This sequence joins TRBV28 and TRBJ2-3; TRBD2 matches 7 bases. The CDR3 DNA sequence: TGTGCCAGCAGTTCCTCAGCGGGGATGCTCGGCTATACGCAGTATTTT. It translates to CASSSSAGMLGYTQYF.